This T cell receptor (beta chain) was retrieved from a study of shared clonotypes between healthy human individuals. The data were produced by immunoSEQ multiplex PCR, yet TCRdb's version contains in-frame clones alone and is incomplete. The table has about 2.5 million clones, 85% to 95% seen once. Overall study findings and caveats: Sharing across four donors was highest in naive CD4 (around 5%) and lowest in memory CD8 (about 0.4%). Depth of sequencing was expected to influence donor clonotype sharing.

Concerning this clone itself: The antigen remains undetermined.

The TCR comes from a man aged 18 to 30 in good health. Some clones in this sample may be carry-over from other donors' samples. The sample comprised naive CD4+ T cells from PBMCs. Subset of the sample: CD45RA+ positively selected.

The CDR3 spells CASSEGSGSGVTETQYF. CDR3 bases: TGCGCCAGCAGTGAGGGGTCGGGGTCGGGAGTCACGGAGACCCAGTACTTC. The rearrangement links TRBV10-1 to TRBJ2-5; D is perhaps TRBD2 (6 bases). The CDR3 loop spans 17 amino acids. Germline-derived CDR1 and CDR2 are WNHNN and SYGVQD (reference sequence). The V end was cut by 2 bases, the J end by 5 bases, with 21 bases between.